These T cell receptor beta chains were read from a single sample in a study of T cell changes during pregnancy in multiple sclerosis. Method: immunoSEQ multiplex PCR; TCRdb's copy keeps in-frame clones and lacks some. The repertoire has about 38,000 clones, about 90% of them found once; the top ten carry roughly 0.38%. This sample comprised CD4+ T cells from peripheral blood mononuclear cells, obtained after pregnancy. The receptors come from a female donor in good health, enrolled as a control in a pregnancy study. The CDR3 runs from the conserved cysteine through the conserved F or W. The D gene is left open where the match is weak. A clone size is listed for some rows: how often the clone was seen (once, few, many), or a class if it is expanded.

- TRBJ2-7 TRBV5-1 TRBD2 19 CASSRLPLAGGTNTYEQYF TGCGCCAGCAGCCGCCTCCCACTAGCGGGGGGGACCAATACCTACGAGCAGTACTTC
- TRBJ1-5 TRBV4-1 - 16 CASSQDGGFSNQPQHF TGCGCCAGCAGCCAAGATGGAGGATTTAGCAATCAGCCCCAGCATTTT
- TRBJ2-6 TRBV14 TRBD1 17 CASSRTGGWSGANVLTF TGTGCCAGCAGCCGGACAGGGGGGTGGTCTGGGGCCAACGTCCTGACTTTC
- TRBJ2-7 TRBV19 TRBD1 14 CASSKGQGGYEQYF TGTGCCAGTAGTAAAGGACAGGGAGGATACGAGCAGTACTTC
- TRBJ2-5 TRBV2 - 15 CAGQSGPSYQETQYF TGTGCAGGGCAGAGCGGCCCATCTTATCAAGAGACCCAGTACTTC
- TRBJ1-2 TRBV6-1 TRBD1 13 CASRTQGADGYTF TGTGCCAGCAGAACACAGGGGGCGGATGGCTACACCTTC
- TRBJ1-5 TRBV18 TRBD1 19 CASSPPNTRGTGGLKPQHF TGTGCCAGCTCACCACCCAATACCCGGGGGACAGGGGGCTTGAAGCCCCAGCATTTT
once TRBJ2-7 TRBV30 - 13 CAWSVGGRYEQYF TGTGCCTGGAGTGTAGGCGGGCGTTACGAGCAGTACTTC
- TRBJ2-3 TRBV30 TRBD2 15 CAWSRLAGGGDTQYF TGTGCCTGGAGTCGACTAGCGGGAGGAGGGGATACGCAGTATTTT
once TRBJ1-2 TRBV4-3 - 13 CASSQDQRSGYTF TGCGCCAGCAGCCAAGATCAGCGGAGTGGCTACACCTTC
- TRBJ2-1 TRBV9 TRBD2 19 CASSVGTPGLAGHYNEQFF TGTGCCAGCAGCGTAGGGACCCCGGGACTAGCGGGGCATTACAATGAGCAGTTCTTC
once TRBJ1-2 TRBV28 TRBD1 14 CASRRQGAGYGYTF TGTGCCAGCAGAAGACAGGGGGCTGGCTATGGCTACACCTTC
- TRBJ2-7 TRBV7-9 TRBD1 15 CASSASDRGRNEQYF TGTGCCAGCAGCGCATCCGACAGGGGGCGAAACGAGCAGTACTTC
- TRBJ2-7 TRBV20-1 - 11 CSARVSGEQYF TGCAGTGCTAGGGTGAGCGGGGAGCAGTACTTC
- TRBJ1-2 TRBV6-1 - 14 CASSEGTSGRGYTF TGTGCCAGCAGTGAAGGTACGTCAGGTCGTGGCTACACCTTC
- TRBJ2-7 TRBV7-2 - 14 CASSPPGLVYEQYF TGTGCCAGCAGCCCCCCGGGACTGGTCTACGAGCAGTACTTC
- TRBJ1-3 TRBV2 TRBD1 16 CASSGNRGGSGNTIYF TGTGCCAGCAGCGGTAACAGGGGAGGCTCTGGAAACACCATATATTTT
- TRBJ1-1 TRBV5-1 TRBD1 17 CASSLYLTGAGNTEAFF TGCGCCAGCAGCTTGTATTTGACAGGGGCAGGGAACACTGAAGCTTTCTTT
- TRBJ1-5 TRBV7-8 TRBD1 18 CASSLVPGTVYSNQPQHF TGTGCCAGCAGCTTAGTTCCCGGGACAGTTTATAGCAATCAGCCCCAGCATTTT
- TRBJ2-7 TRBV29-1 TRBD2 16 CSVASLAGGFSYEQYF TGCAGCGTTGCCTCCCTAGCGGGAGGATTCTCCTACGAGCAGTACTTC
- TRBJ2-7 TRBV18 TRBD2 15 CASSPQQTSGSTLYF TGTGCCAGCTCACCACAGCAGACTAGCGGGAGTACCTTATACTTC
- TRBJ2-7 TRBV6-5 TRBD1 14 CASRWDRSSYEQYF TGTGCCAGCAGATGGGACAGGTCGTCCTACGAGCAGTACTTC
- TRBJ2-3 TRBV9 TRBD2 16 CASSVGGLAQTDTQYF TGTGCCAGCAGCGTAGGAGGACTAGCGCAGACAGATACGCAGTATTTT
once TRBJ2-7 TRBV25-1 TRBD2 12 CATGGSVYEQYF TGTGCCACCGGGGGGAGCGTCTACGAGCAGTACTTC
few TRBJ2-5 TRBV7-2 TRBD2 15 CASSFRRGGGETQYF TGTGCCAGCAGCTTCCGGCGGGGGGGCGGGGAGACCCAGTACTTC
- TRBJ2-3 TRBV29-1 - 13 CSAVEITTDTQYF TGCAGCGCCGTGGAGATAACCACAGATACGCAGTATTTT
- TRBJ2-7 TRBV27 - 12 CASSRNLHEQYF TGTGCCAGCAGTCGTAATCTCCACGAGCAGTACTTC
- TRBJ1-2 TRBV5-1 TRBD1 15 CASSLVRGTDYGYTF TGCGCCAGCAGCTTGGTCCGAGGGACAGACTATGGCTACACCTTC
once TRBJ2-7 TRBV20-1 - 11 CSALFTYEQYF TGCAGTGCTTTATTTACCTACGAGCAGTACTTC
- TRBJ1-2 TRBV30 - 11 CASGEGNGYTF TGTGCCTCTGGAGAGGGTAATGGCTACACCTTC
- TRBJ1-2 TRBV19 - 15 CASSIGGDSPGGYTF TGTGCCAGTAGTATAGGAGGGGACTCACCTGGGGGCTACACCTTC
few TRBJ2-7 TRBV7-8 TRBD1 15 CASSSPRDRGGPNSF TGTGCCAGCAGCTCTCCCCGGGACAGGGGGGGCCCCAACTCATTC
- TRBJ2-5 TRBV18 TRBD1 14 CASSPGQGQETQYF TGTGCCAGCTCCCCTGGACAGGGGCAAGAGACCCAGTACTTC
- TRBJ2-1 TRBV27 TRBD2 15 CASSYLAGGGDEQFF TGTGCCAGCAGTTACCTAGCGGGAGGAGGCGATGAGCAGTTCTTC
- TRBJ2-1 TRBV7-2 TRBD2 15 CASSLSSGSSNEQFF TGTGCCAGCAGCTTATCTAGCGGGAGCTCCAATGAGCAGTTCTTC
- TRBJ1-3 TRBV19 TRBD1 18 CASSIRGGSISRGNTIYF TGTGCCAGTAGTATAAGAGGGGGCTCAATTTCGAGGGGAAACACCATATATTTT
- TRBJ2-1 TRBV7-2 TRBD2 15 CASSLGGGGSNEQFF TGTGCCAGCAGCTTAGGTGGGGGGGGGTCCAATGAGCAGTTCTTC
- TRBJ2-7 TRBV5-6 - 11 CASSALYEQYF TGTGCCAGCAGCGCACTCTACGAGCAGTACTTC
- TRBJ1-4 TRBV2 - 16 CASSEDAGPRNEKLFF TGTGCCAGCAGCGAAGACGCAGGTCCACGGAATGAAAAACTGTTTTTT
once TRBJ2-3 TRBV5-1 TRBD2 15 CASSLGAGATDTQYF TGCGCCAGCAGCCTCGGAGCGGGAGCCACAGATACGCAGTATTTT
- TRBJ1-2 TRBV10-1 - 13 CANHGRETPGYTF TGCGCCAACCATGGACGGGAGACCCCAGGCTACACCTTC
- TRBJ2-3 TRBV7-8 TRBD2 17 CASRRLAGELSTDTQYF TGTGCCAGCAGACGACTAGCGGGGGAGCTAAGCACAGATACGCAGTATTTT
- TRBJ2-2 TRBV12-5 TRBD2 15 CASGLLAGATGELFF TGTGCTAGTGGTTTGCTAGCGGGGGCCACCGGGGAGCTGTTTTTT
- TRBJ2-7 TRBV18 TRBD2 14 CASSPPGLVGEQYF TGTGCCAGCTCACCACCGGGACTAGTAGGCGAGCAGTACTTC
- TRBJ2-4 TRBV9 - 13 CASNRQEGNIQYF TGTGCCAGCAACCGGCAGGAGGGAAACATTCAGTACTTC
- TRBJ2-7 TRBV5-1 - 14 CASSERDTPYEQYF TGCGCCAGCAGCGAACGGGACACCCCCTACGAGCAGTACTTC
- TRBJ1-2 TRBV5-4 - 15 CASSPEGLANYGYTF TGTGCCAGCAGCCCGGAGGGGCTAGCTAACTATGGCTACACCTTC
- TRBJ2-3 TRBV5-1 TRBD1 14 CASSWDRGRNTQYF TGCGCCAGCAGCTGGGACAGGGGCCGAAATACGCAGTATTTT
- TRBJ2-7 TRBV29-1 TRBD1 13 CSGGQGPSYEQYF TGCAGCGGCGGACAGGGGCCCTCCTACGAGCAGTACTTC
- TRBJ1-5 TRBV27 TRBD1 15 CASRKQGGENQPQHF TGTGCCAGCAGAAAGCAGGGGGGAGAGAATCAGCCCCAGCATTTT
- TRBJ1-2 TRBV7-2 - 13 CASSSVGEGGYTF TGTGCCAGCAGCTCCGTTGGGGAGGGTGGCTACACCTTC
- TRBJ1-1 TRBV7-2 - 14 CASSFSQLNTEAFF TGTGCCAGCAGCTTCTCCCAGTTGAACACTGAAGCTTTCTTT
- TRBJ1-2 TRBV27 TRBD1 16 CASSLEGGHRVYGYTF TGTGCCAGCAGTTTAGAAGGGGGCCATCGTGTCTATGGCTACACCTTC